This T cell receptor (beta chain) was obtained from a study of Ad26.COV2.S vaccination and SARS-CoV-2 variants (TCRdb year 2021). For context, the study as a whole: Vaccine-arm donors were drawn from COV1001, a multicentre, randomized, double-blind, placebo-controlled phase I-IIa trial of Ad26.COV2.S in healthy adults. Ad26.COV2.S was given intramuscularly at 5x10^10 or 1x10^11 viral particles, as a single shot or as two shots 56 days apart. TCRbeta repertoire sequencing was used to assess the specificity and breadth of SARS-CoV-2-reactive T cell receptors after Ad26.COV2.S vaccination. The TCR-sequenced set comprised about 32 samples: some 20 Ad26.COV2.S vaccine recipients, 5 placebo recipients and 8 SARS-CoV-2 convalescent individuals. Trial participants were randomized into five groups of five, in which low-dose or high-dose Ad26.COV2.S was given once or twice, or placebo was given on both occasions. Blinding of investigators to trial group allocation was maintained during experiments and outcome assessment.

Sample treatment or condition, as interpreted from the label and publication: some 19 received Ad26.COV2.S at low or high dose, single or two shots; roughly five received placebo; per-sample allocation not given. Repertoires of vaccine and placebo recipients were sequenced from samples taken on day 63 after the first injection. In Cohort 1b, roughly 25 adults aged 18-55 years were enrolled at a single site in Boston, USA, between 29 July and 7 August 2020. Ad26.COV2.S was a replication-incompetent adenovirus type 26 vector that expressed a prefusion-stabilized SARS-CoV-2 spike protein derived from the original Wuhan strain. Overall results and qualifications from the work: After vaccination, spike-specific CD8+ and CD4+ T cell responses were reported to show substantial breadth. The study was not powered for comparison of responses between vaccine doses or regimens. It was noted by the authors that total T cell responses may have been underestimated by the TCR breadth and depth analyses. Comparable non-spike TCR breadth was observed between vaccine and placebo recipients, consistent with only spike being contained in the vaccine. Compared with placebo recipients, Ad26.COV2.S recipients showed higher spike-specific TCR breadth (P = 0.0014).

For this clone: It lacks a known antigen. Base qualities are not provided; no much larger clone lies one nucleotide away.

The CDR3 has 13 amino acids, counting the end cysteine and phenylalanine. Only the CDR3 DNA stays, 39 bases, in frame from base 1. CDR1 MNHEY and CDR2 SVGEGT were looked up in the germline V gene. V loses 2 bases of germline sequence and J loses 4 bases, and the interval between the two ends is 6 bases. The immunoSEQ Assay was the method used to sequence TCRbeta CDR3 regions. After extraction, genomic DNA underwent amplification by bias-controlled multiplex PCR, followed by high-throughput sequencing. Concerning the study's data processing: Collapsing and filtering of sequences were performed to quantify the absolute abundance of each unique TCRbeta CDR3 region. T cell fraction was estimated by normalizing TCRbeta template counts to usable DNA, which was measured by amplifying reference genes present in all nucleated cells. Repertoire TCRs were annotated as SARS-CoV-2-specific when V gene, CDR3 amino acid sequence and J gene were exactly matched to a known reactive TCR set. The reference SARS-CoV-2 TCR set was obtained from MIRA and was filtered for enrichment in COVID-19-positive ImmuneCODE repertoires, whereby public or cross-reactive TCRs were removed. Based on the MIRA antigens, annotated TCRs were further analysed at the level of specific ORF or position within ORF. Breadth was defined as the number of annotated unique rearrangements divided by the total number of unique productive rearrangements, and depth was defined as the summed frequency of the annotated unique rearrangements. TCR breadth was compared between groups using two-sided Wilcoxon rank-sum tests. TCRdb carries this immuneACCESS record with in-frame sequences only. Its versions omit some clonotypes, under half of them owing to an unresolved V gene in the studies checked, with the rest unexplained. V, J and clone size are those of that table, while D and trimming were read from the DNA. Recorded for this sample are 300,000 to 350,000 clones; about 85% of them occurred a single time. Of the sample, 5.5% to 7% falls within the top ten clones.

The V gene is TRBV6-2 or TRBV6-3 and the J gene is TRBJ2-1; no D segment can be confidently identified. The sequence derives from a person between 18 and 65 years old who received the Ad26.COV2.S COVID-19 vaccine or a placebo. The sequences come from peripheral blood, collected in a trial of Ad26.COV2.S vaccine versus placebo. The bases are TGTGCCAGCAGTTACCAGGTATACAATGAGCAGTTCTTC. Translated, this gives CASSYQVYNEQFF.